This TCR beta chain derives from a study of regulatory T cells in long-lasting Graves disease. This clonotype was recorded at least ten times. Its target is unknown. Combining iRepertoire HTBI primers with Arm-PCR of CDR3 regions, the authors built TCR beta libraries. TCRdb called the multiplex PCR reads again in MiXCR, with one record for every CDR3 protein. The table lists hundreds of thousands of distinct CDR3 sequences, 12% of them singletons. Study-wide results and limits: More public clonotypes were shared by persistent patients (2,741) than by new patients (about 1,000).

Indicated time point: newly diagnosed GD, antithyroid drugs for less than 3 months. RNA isolated from PBMCs was used to make the TCR library. Under American Thyroid Association guidelines, Graves' disease was diagnosed. The germline V gene has CDR1 SGHNT and CDR2 YENEEA. The germline V and J ends were trimmed by 1 base and 6 bases, with 15 bases remaining between them. The CDR3 is 15 amino acids. These data are also associated with another study on T cells in Graves' hyperthyroidism and ophthalmopathy. This second study says: Model predictions of ophthalmopathy came a median about six months before onset.

This specimen was peripheral blood mononuclear cells (PBMCs), taken at new diagnosis, from a patient treated with antithyroid drugs. This chain connects TRBV11-3 to TRBJ1-1; perhaps TRBD1 as D (6 bases). The clonotype comes from a woman aged 25 to 45 with Graves disease. CDR3 nucleotides: TGTGCCAGCAGCTTAGCCCGGACAGCAGGAGCTGAAGCTTTCTTT. Its protein is CASSLARTAGAEAFF.